This T cell receptor beta chain was captured in a study of blood T cell repertoires in COVID-19. Turning to the study itself: The origin of the acute and convalescent COVID-19 samples was the United States, Italy and Spain. PBMCs, B-cell-depleted T cells, or T cells provided the cDNA or gDNA that made up the material.

CDR1 and CDR2 (germline): SGHRS, YFSETQ. Trimming left V 0 bases short and J 4 bases short, with 20 bases between. The CDR3 runs to 18 residues. Original processing notes: For nucleated cells, counts were estimated from reference gene primer amplification. TCRdb's copy holds only in-frame clones and misses some; the assay was immunoSEQ multiplex PCR. V and J calls and clone size are given by that table; D and trimming were obtained from the DNA. The profile shows 55,000 to 60,000 clones, more than 75% of them singletons. The J gene is TRBJ2-1, the V gene TRBV5-1; D might be TRBD2 (6 bases). Sample: peripheral blood. The TCR comes from a man aged 40-50 years with active COVID-19. CDR3 in amino acids: CASSLVTQRVAEYNEQFF. The CDR3 nucleotides are TGCGCCAGCAGCTTGGTCACCCAGCGGGTAGCGGAATACAATGAGCAGTTCTTC.